The T cell receptor beta chain described here comes from a study of neurological immune-mediated disorders. The CDR3 has 16 residues. V lost 2 bases and J 0 bases, leaving 11 bases between the germline ends. The V gene's germline CDR1 is KGHSH and CDR2 LQKENI. The study's findings and limits: No expanded-clone CDR3 amino acid sequence recurred across subjects, suggesting private TCR-beta repertoires. Multiple sclerosis, the disease with the least TCR clonal expansion, fell below healthy controls, whereas HTLV-1-associated myelopathy showed the most.

MiXCR was run by TCRdb on the 5' RACE reads, yielding one entry per CDR3 protein. The sample yields under 80,000 distinct CDR3 sequences, approximately 9.4% seen once. This clonotype showed up many times. Its antigen is unidentified. For the unsorted libraries, 2 million PBMCs stored at -80 C served as input. The sequenced material came from PBMCs. This clonotype was obtained from a man between 50 and 59 years old in good health. The rearrangement uses TRBV18 and TRBJ1-3; D ambiguous. CDR3 sequence (DNA): TGTGCCAGCTCACCAGGGGTCTCCCCCTCTGGAAACACCATATATTTT. Its protein is CASSPGVSPSGNTIYF.